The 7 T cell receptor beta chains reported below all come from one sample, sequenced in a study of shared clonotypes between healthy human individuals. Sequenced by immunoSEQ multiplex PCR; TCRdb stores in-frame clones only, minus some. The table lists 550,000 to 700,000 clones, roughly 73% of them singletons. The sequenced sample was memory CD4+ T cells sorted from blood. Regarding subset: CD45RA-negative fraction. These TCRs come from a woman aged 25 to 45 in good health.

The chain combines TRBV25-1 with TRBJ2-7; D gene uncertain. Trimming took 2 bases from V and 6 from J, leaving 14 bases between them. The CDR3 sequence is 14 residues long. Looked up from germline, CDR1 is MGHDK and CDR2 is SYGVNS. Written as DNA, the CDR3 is TGTGCCAGCAGTGAACGTACCACCAGCTCCGAGCAGTACTTC. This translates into CASSERTTSSEQYF.

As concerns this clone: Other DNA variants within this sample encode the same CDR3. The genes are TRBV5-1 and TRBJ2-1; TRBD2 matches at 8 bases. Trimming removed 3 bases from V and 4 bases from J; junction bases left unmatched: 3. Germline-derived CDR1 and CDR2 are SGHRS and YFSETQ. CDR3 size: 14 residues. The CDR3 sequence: CASSSAGGYNEQFF. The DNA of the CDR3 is TGCGCCAGCAGCTCGGCGGGGGGTTACAATGAGCAGTTCTTC.

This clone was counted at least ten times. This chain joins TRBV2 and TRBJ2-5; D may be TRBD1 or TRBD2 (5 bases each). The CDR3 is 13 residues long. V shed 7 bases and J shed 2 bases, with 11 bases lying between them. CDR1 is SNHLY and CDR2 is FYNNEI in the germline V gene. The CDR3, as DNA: TGTGCCAGCACGGGGCAGATTCAAGAGACCCAGTACTTC. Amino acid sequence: CASTGQIQETQYF.

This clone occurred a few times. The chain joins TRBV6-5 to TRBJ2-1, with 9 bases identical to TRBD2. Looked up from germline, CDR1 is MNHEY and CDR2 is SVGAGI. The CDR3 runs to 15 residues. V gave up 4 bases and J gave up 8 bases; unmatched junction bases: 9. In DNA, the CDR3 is TGTGCCAGCAGTTCCCGCGGGAGGGCCGGGGATGAGCAGTTCTTC. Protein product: CASSSRGRAGDEQFF.

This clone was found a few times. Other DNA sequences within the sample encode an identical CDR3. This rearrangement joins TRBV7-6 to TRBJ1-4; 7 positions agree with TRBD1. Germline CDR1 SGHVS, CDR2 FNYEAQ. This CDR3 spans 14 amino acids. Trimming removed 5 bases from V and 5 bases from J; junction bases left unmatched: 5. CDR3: CASSPRQGNEKLFF. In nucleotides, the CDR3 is TGTGCCAGCAGCCCAAGACAGGGAAATGAAAAACTGTTTTTT.

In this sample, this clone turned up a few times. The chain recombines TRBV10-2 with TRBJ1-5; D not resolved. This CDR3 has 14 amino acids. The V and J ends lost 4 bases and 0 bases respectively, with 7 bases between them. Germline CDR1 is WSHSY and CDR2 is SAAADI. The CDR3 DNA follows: TGCGCCAGCAGTGGGCAGTTTAGCAATCAGCCCCAGCATTTT. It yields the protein CASSGQFSNQPQHF.

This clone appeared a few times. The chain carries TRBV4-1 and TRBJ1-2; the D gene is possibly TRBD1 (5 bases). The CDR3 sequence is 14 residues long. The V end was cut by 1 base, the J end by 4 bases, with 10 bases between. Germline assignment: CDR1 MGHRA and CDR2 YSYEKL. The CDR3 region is CASSQVGTAYGYTF. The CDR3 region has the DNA TGCGCCAGCAGCCAAGTTGGGACTGCCTATGGCTACACCTTC.